This T cell receptor (beta chain) appears in the sequencing data of a study of spatial heterogeneity in lung cancer. The CDR3 spans 12 residues. V trimming: 4 bases; J trimming: 5 bases; junction bases outside the gene matches: 5. Per germline, CDR1 SQVTM and CDR2 ANQGSEA. Indicated time point: sample taken at primary tumor resection. The approximately 67 donors had untreated early-stage non-small cell lung cancer. Study conclusions and caveats: Tumoral mutation counts were tracked by counts of expanded intratumoral alpha and beta TCRs.

Within the sample, this clonotype is large. Its matching antigen is unknown. Via MiXCR, TCRdb re-called the 5' RACE reads, giving one row per CDR3 protein. The sample yields some 1,200 distinct CDR3 sequences, under 35% seen once. The source of this sequence is a male donor with early-stage non-small cell lung cancer. The gene calls are TRBV29-1 and TRBJ2-7, with TRBD1 matching 7 bases. Sample: lung tumor tissue, taken at surgery. The CDR3 coding sequence is TGCAGCGTTGCGCAAGGGGGCGACGAGCAGTACTTC. Translated: CSVAQGGDEQYF.